These 19 T cell receptor beta chains came from one sample sequenced in a study of PD-1 blockade in classical Hodgkin lymphoma. All patients experienced relapse after autologous stem cell transplantation, and brentuximab vedotin exposure was variable. Profiling relied on immunoSEQ multiplex PCR, and the TCRdb table lists in-frame clones only, not all of them. The data contain some 150,000 clones, nearly 80% of them singletons. Sequenced here: peripheral blood mononuclear cells (PBMCs), sampled before the second cycle of nivolumab. These receptor sequences come from a human donor with classical Hodgkin lymphoma.

The chain carries TRBV21-1 and TRBJ1-2. TRBV21-1 is noted as a pseudogene. This CDR3 region has 15 residues. CDR3 coding DNA: TGTGCCAGCAGCCAAGGGGGCGCAGGGAGTAAGGGCTACACCTTC. Translated: CASSQGGAGSKGYTF.

This clone appeared a few times. This chain uses TRBV25-1 with TRBJ1-1; no clear D. The V end lost 2 bases, the J end lost 5 bases, and 6 bases lay between the germline ends. The CDR3 runs 12 residues. Germline CDR1 reads MGHDK; CDR2 reads SYGVNS. The CDR3 DNA sequence: TGTGCCAGCAGTGAACTGGGGACTGAAGCTTTCTTT. Its protein product is CASSELGTEAFF.

The chain has TRBV5-6 and TRBJ2-5, with 9 bases aligning to TRBD1. The V and J ends lost 0 bases and 1 base, in that order; junction bases with no gene match: 10. Germline V gives CDR1 SGHDT, CDR2 YYEEEE. The CDR3 is 18 residues long. The CDR3 is CASSLGDRATLGQETQYF. The CDR3 coding sequence is TGTGCCAGCAGCTTGGGGGACAGGGCGACTTTGGGCCAAGAGACCCAGTACTTC.

The V gene is TRBV27, the J gene TRBJ2-7; TRBD2 agrees at 9 bases. This CDR3 comprises 15 residues. Losses at the gene ends were 3 bases for V and 2 bases for J; bases not matched to a gene: 5. Germline-derived CDR1 and CDR2 are MNHEY and SMNVEV (reference sequence). As DNA, the CDR3 is TGTGCCAGCAGTTTTACAGCTAGCGGGACCTACGAGCAGTACTTC. This translates into CASSFTASGTYEQYF.

CDR3 region: CAISEGGKETQYF. The CDR3 coding sequence is TGTGCCATCAGTGAGGGAGGGAAGGAGACCCAGTACTTC. J is TRBJ2-5 and V is TRBV10-3, with TRBD2 as a possible D gene (6 bases). The ends were cut back, 2 bases at V and 5 bases at J, with 9 bases in the middle. The germline V gene encodes CDR1 ENHRY and CDR2 SYGVKD. The CDR3 runs 13 residues.

The V gene is TRBV4-3, the J gene TRBJ2-1, with 13 nucleotides matching TRBD2. The CDR3 extends over 15 amino acids. From germline, CDR1 is LGHNA and CDR2 YSLEER. V dropped 5 bases and J dropped 8; count of bases not matched to a gene: 6. The CDR3 loop reads CASSSTSGRADEQFF. CDR3 coding DNA: TGCGCCAGCAGCTCCACTAGCGGGAGGGCCGATGAGCAGTTCTTC.

The rearrangement uses TRBV2 and TRBJ1-1; D not resolved. The V end was cut by 4 bases, the J end by 0 bases, with 12 bases between. The CDR3 is 15 amino acids. CDR1 SNHLY and CDR2 FYNNEI come from the germline V gene. This CDR3 reads CASSVGRVLNTEAFF. The CDR3 coding sequence is TGTGCCAGCAGTGTTGGTAGGGTGCTGAACACTGAAGCTTTCTTT.

J is TRBJ2-7 and V is TRBV2, with 13 bases that match TRBD2. Germline assignment: CDR1 SNHLY and CDR2 FYNNEI. This CDR3 region has 15 residues. The trim removed 6 bases at V and 3 bases at J, leaving 5 bases unmatched. The CDR3 is CASRGGTSGIYEQYF. DNA of the CDR3: TGTGCCAGCAGGGGGGGGACTAGCGGGATCTACGAGCAGTACTTC.

In its sample, this clone was seen a few times. A far more abundant clone sits one base away, making this likely a read error. Other DNA sequences in the same sample also yield this CDR3. The chain is built from TRBV6-5 and TRBJ1-5, with D uncertain. CDR3 length: 13 residues. V was shortened by 0 bases and J by 1 base, with 1 base between the two germline ends. Germline V lookup: CDR1 MNHEY, CDR2 SVGAGI. The CDR3: CASSYSSNQPQHF. The CDR3 bases are TGTGCCAGCAGTTACTCGAGCAATCAGCCCCAGCATTTT.

This rearrangement joins TRBV6-5 to TRBJ2-3, with 10 bases matching TRBD1. From germline, CDR1 is MNHEY and CDR2 SVGAGI. This CDR3 is 16 amino acids long. J lost 6 bases, V lost 3 bases, and 9 bases had no gene match. The CDR3 DNA follows: TGTGCCAGCAGTTATGCCAGACAGGGGGCAAGTGATACGCAGTATTTT. Its translation is CASSYARQGASDTQYF.

In the case of this clone: A much larger clone differs from this one at a single base, so this may be a read error. The genes are TRBV11-2 and TRBJ2-7, with D maybe TRBD1 (6 bases). This CDR3 is built from 14 residues. In germline, CDR1 is SGHAT, CDR2 FQNNGV. The V end was cut by 5 bases, the J end by 1 base, with 12 bases between. The CDR3 protein is CASSPLDSSYEQYF. The CDR3 DNA sequence: TGTGCCAGCAGCCCCCTGGACAGTTCCTACGAGCAGTACTTC.

This clone occurred once. The V and J genes are TRBV7-3 and TRBJ1-6; D gene uncertain. Trimming removed 2 bases at V and 10 bases at J, with 15 bases between. The CDR3 sequence is 15 residues long. The germline V gene has CDR1 SGHTA and CDR2 FQGTGA. This CDR3 reads CASSLWGGKESPLHF. Written as DNA, the CDR3 is TGTGCCAGCAGCTTATGGGGAGGGAAGGAATCACCCCTCCACTTT.

The chain combines TRBV28 with TRBJ2-7, with 8 bases identical to TRBD1. The junction had 11 bases not matched to a gene; V was cut back by 6 bases and J by 4 bases. This CDR3 region has 15 residues. Germline V gene sequence: CDR1 MDHEN, CDR2 SYDVKM. As DNA, the CDR3 is TGTGCCAGCAGCCCCCCGGGGACAGGAAGATACGAGCAGTACTTC. It translates to CASSPPGTGRYEQYF.

The V and J genes are TRBV29-1 and TRBJ1-1, with D unresolved. V shed 7 bases and J shed 10 bases, with 13 bases lying between them. There are 10 residues in the CDR3. Germline lookup yields CDR1 SQVTM and CDR2 ANQGSEA. The CDR3 reads CSAGNRGAFF. The CDR3 DNA reads as TGCAGCGCCGGTAACCGGGGAGCTTTCTTT.

This sequence joins TRBV5-1 and TRBJ1-5, with no clear D. The CDR3 is 15 residues long. Germline-derived CDR1 and CDR2 are SGHRS and YFSETQ. Trimming pared 0 bases from V and 0 bases from J, leaving 7 bases between. The CDR3 region is CASSLGTVSNQPQHF. The CDR3 coding sequence is TGCGCCAGCAGCTTGGGGACGGTTAGCAATCAGCCCCAGCATTTT.

This chain joins TRBV6-6 and TRBJ2-5, with D possibly matching TRBD2 (5 bases). CDR3 size: 15 residues. Germline V lookup: CDR1 MNHNY, CDR2 SVGAGI (reference sequence). V was pared by 3 bases and J by 5 bases, with 16 bases between. CDR3 in DNA: TGTGCCAGCAGTTATTTGGCGGGCAGACTGGAGACCCAGTACTTC. It specifies CASSYLAGRLETQYF.

In this sample, this clone turned up once. The chain links TRBV11-3 to TRBJ1-2; unclear D gene. Germline lookup yields CDR1 SGHNT and CDR2 YENEEA. The V and J ends lost 2 bases and 13 bases respectively, with 26 bases between them. This CDR3 has 16 amino acids. CDR3 in DNA: TGTGCCAGCAGCTTACCCACCGGCGCCGATCGGGTATGGGGCACCTTC. Residues: CASSLPTGADRVWGTF.

The chain couples TRBV6-6 to TRBJ1-5; TRBD1 might be the D (5 bases). CDR1 MNHNY and CDR2 SVGAGI come from the germline V gene (reference sequence). The germline V and J ends were trimmed by 0 bases and 3 bases, with 9 bases remaining between them. The CDR3 length is 15 residues. CDR3 coding DNA: TGTGCCAGCAGTTACTCGAAAGGGGTCAATCAGCCCCAGCATTTT. Its protein is CASSYSKGVNQPQHF.

The genes are TRBV27 and TRBJ2-6, with 8 bases fitting TRBD1. Losses at the gene ends were 5 bases for V and 0 bases for J; bases not matched to a gene: 9. Germline CDR1 reads MNHEY; CDR2 reads SMNVEV (reference sequence). The CDR3 extends over 18 amino acids. The CDR3 DNA reads as TGTGCCAGCAGTCCCCCGGGACAGGCCGCCTCTGGGGCCAACGTCCTGACTTTC. Amino acid sequence: CASSPPGQAASGANVLTF.